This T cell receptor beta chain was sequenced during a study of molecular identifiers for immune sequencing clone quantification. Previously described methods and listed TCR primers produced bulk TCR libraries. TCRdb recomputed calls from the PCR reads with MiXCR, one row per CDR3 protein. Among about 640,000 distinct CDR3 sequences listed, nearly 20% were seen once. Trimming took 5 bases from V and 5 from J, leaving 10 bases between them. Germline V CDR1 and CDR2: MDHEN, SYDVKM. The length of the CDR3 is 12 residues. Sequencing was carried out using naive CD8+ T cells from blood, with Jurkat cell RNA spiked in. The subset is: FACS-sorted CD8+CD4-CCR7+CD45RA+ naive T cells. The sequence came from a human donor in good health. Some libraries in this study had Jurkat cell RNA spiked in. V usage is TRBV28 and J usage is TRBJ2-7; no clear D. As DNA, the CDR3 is TGTGCCAGCAGTGACGTGCCACACGAGCAGTACTTC. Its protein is CASSDVPHEQYF.